This TCR beta chain stems from a study of radiation and T cells in renal cell carcinoma (dated by TCRdb to the early 2020s). With regard to the full study: The samples were drawn from a clinical trial, where primary renal cell carcinomas were treated with 15 Gy of stereotactic body radiation therapy and then removed by nephrectomy 4 weeks afterward. A total of around 53 samples underwent TCR beta sequencing, made up of some 26 tumors and roughly 27 peripheral blood samples. In the 55 or so samples combined, some 4,000,000 unique CDR3 nucleotide sequences were found, encoding 3,000,000 or so unique CDR3 amino acid sequences. What the research found in general, with its limitations: Changes in the blood repertoire were not tracked past 4 weeks after treatment. Because the trial had a single-armed design, the trial could not examine how radiation dose or scheduling affected the TCR repertoire. In blood, the top tumor clonotypes increased between baseline and 2 weeks post-radiation and then shrank by 4 weeks, which suggests that tumor-resident clones expanded only transiently. Because pretreatment tumor biopsies were not available, the baseline intratumoral presence of clonotypes could not be determined.

Spanning cysteine to phenylalanine, the CDR3 consists of 16 amino acids. The DNA shown is the 48-base CDR3, in frame from base 1. V sheds 0 bases and J sheds 6 bases, leaving 14 bases between their ends. CDR1 LNHDA and CDR2 SQIVND were looked up in the germline V gene (reference sequence). Only a few counts were recorded for this clone. It lacks a known antigen. Base qualities are not at hand, and no much larger clone is one base apart. This specimen's time point label, interpreted: baseline pretreatment blood. What the treatment or condition label conveys for this sample: 15 Gy SBRT to primary tumor, nephrectomy 4 weeks later. To follow tumor-enriched clonotypes, serial peripheral blood was collected from radiation-treated patients at baseline and at 2 weeks and 4 weeks after SBRT. Every patient had renal cell carcinoma of clear cell pathology. Genomic DNA for TCR sequencing was prepared using the QIAamp DNA Blood Mini Kit (Qiagen). The analyses included just those samples that passed every quality control check.

The immunoSEQ kit was used, according to the manufacturer's recommendations, to generate TCR beta libraries from genomic DNA. To prepare libraries, a first multiplex PCR with proprietary primers was run, followed by a second PCR that added unique barcodes, and a bead cleanup was done after each round. A positive control reaction and a negative control reaction, both provided in the kit, were run with every batch of samples. The final libraries underwent checking on an Agilent 4200 TapeStation D1000 ScreenTape, volumetric pooling, and quantification by qPCR. Sequencing was performed on an Illumina NextSeq500 using a MidOutput 150-cycle cartridge, with 156 Read1 cycles, 15 Index1 cycles, and the kit custom primers. The pooled library was loaded at 0.85 to 1 pM, with an approximately 21% PhiX control spiked in. Turning to the authors' computational methods: Vendor-processed data were analyzed in R, with a clonotype defined as all T cells sharing the same CDR3 nucleotide sequence. For clone abundance analyses, frequencies were normalized to the 10,000 most abundant clones per sample. Public T cell clones, which averaged fewer than five per sample, were removed prior to analysis. Tumor-enriched clonotypes and baseline blood-enriched clonotypes were defined as those with an abundance difference of at least 32-fold between compartments. A beta-binomial differential abundance model was applied to find clonotypes that expanded or contracted between blood time points. Tumor-blood repertoire similarity was measured with the Baroni-Urbani and Buser coefficient, and group comparisons used two-tailed Wilcoxon tests in R. TCRdb stores this immuneACCESS table with in-frame sequences only. Part of the clones is absent; in the studies checked, under half of the shortfall reflects unresolved V genes, and no reason is known for the rest. Clone size and V and J calls were adopted from that table, with D and trimming inferred from the DNA. Present in this sample are roughly 120,000 clones, about four fifths of which were seen just once. Jointly, the top ten make up around 3% of the sample.

The specimen was blood, collected from a patient whose treatment included radiotherapy and nephrectomy. The rearrangement combines TRBV19 with TRBJ2-2, with the D gene call left open. The source of this sequence is a woman aged 55-69 years with renal cell carcinoma. The DNA sequence follows: TGTGCCAGTAGTATAGAGGCCGGCAGCCCACCCGGGGAGCTGTTTTTT. Its amino acids are CASSIEAGSPPGELFF.